Sequencing of this T cell receptor (beta chain) was carried out in a study of radiation and T cells in renal cell carcinoma. CDR3 length: 13 residues. From germline, CDR1 is GTSNPN and CDR2 SVGIG (reference sequence). V was trimmed by 1 base and J by 1 base, leaving 7 bases between them. This clone occurred once. Antigen unknown. Time point given: blood 4 weeks post-SBRT, at nephrectomy. The treatment: 15 Gy SBRT to primary tumor, nephrectomy 4 weeks later. Radiation-treated patients gave blood at baseline, week 2 and week 4. Clear cell pathology was present in this patient's renal cell carcinoma. Sequencing used immunoSEQ multiplex PCR; TCRdb keeps in-frame clones, though not all of them. The sample shows 50,000 to 70,000 clones, about three quarters of them seen only once. Notes on the study in general: From baseline, blood top tumor clonotypes peaked at 2 weeks post-radiation.

This receptor was taken from a man between 60 and 75 years old with renal cell carcinoma. Sequenced material: blood, taken from a patient whose treatment included radiotherapy and nephrectomy. The rearrangement uses TRBV30 and TRBJ1-1; TRBD1 might be the D (6 bases). The CDR3, as DNA: TGTGCCTGGAGTGGACAGGCGAACACTGAAGCTTTCTTT. It yields the protein CAWSGQANTEAFF.